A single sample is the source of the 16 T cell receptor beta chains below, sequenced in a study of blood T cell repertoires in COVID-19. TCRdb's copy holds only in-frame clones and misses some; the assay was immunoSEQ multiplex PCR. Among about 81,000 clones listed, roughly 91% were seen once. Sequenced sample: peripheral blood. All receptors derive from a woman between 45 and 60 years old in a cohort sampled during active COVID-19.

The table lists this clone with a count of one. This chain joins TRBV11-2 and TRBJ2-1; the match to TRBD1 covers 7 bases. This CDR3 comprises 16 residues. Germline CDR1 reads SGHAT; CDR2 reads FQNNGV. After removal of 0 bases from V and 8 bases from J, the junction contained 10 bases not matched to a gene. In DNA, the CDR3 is TGTGCCAGCAGCTTAGAAGGGGGCCTAGCAGTCGATGAGCAGTTCTTC. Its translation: CASSLEGGLAVDEQFF. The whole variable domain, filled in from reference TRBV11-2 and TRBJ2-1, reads EAGVAQSPRYKIIEKRQSVAFWCNPISGHATLYWYQQILGQGPKLLIQFQNNGVVDDSQLPKDRFSAERLKGVDSTLKIQPAKLEDSAVYLCASSLEGGLAVDEQFFGPGTRLTVL.

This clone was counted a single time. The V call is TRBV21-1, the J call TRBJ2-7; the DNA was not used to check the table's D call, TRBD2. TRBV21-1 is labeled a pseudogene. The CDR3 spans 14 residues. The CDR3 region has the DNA TGTGCCAGCAGCGACGAGCGGGACGTTTGCGAGCAGTACTTC. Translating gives CASSDERDVCEQYF.

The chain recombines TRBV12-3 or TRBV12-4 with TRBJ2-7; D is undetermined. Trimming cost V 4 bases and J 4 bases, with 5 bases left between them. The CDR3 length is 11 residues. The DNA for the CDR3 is TGTGCCAGCAGTTCTTTTTACGAGCAGTACTTC. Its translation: CASSSFYEQYF.

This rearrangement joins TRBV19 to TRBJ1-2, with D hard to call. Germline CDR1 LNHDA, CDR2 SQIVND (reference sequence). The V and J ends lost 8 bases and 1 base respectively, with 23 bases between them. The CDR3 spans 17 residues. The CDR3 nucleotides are TGTGCCAGTCCCCAAAAGGATTGGCAGCGAAATAACTATGGCTACACCTTC. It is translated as CASPQKDWQRNNYGYTF.

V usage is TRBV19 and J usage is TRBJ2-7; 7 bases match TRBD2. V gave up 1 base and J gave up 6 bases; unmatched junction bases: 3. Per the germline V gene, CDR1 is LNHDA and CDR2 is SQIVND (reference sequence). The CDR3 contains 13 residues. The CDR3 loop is CASSIGGSVEQYF. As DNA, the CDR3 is TGTGCCAGTAGTATAGGCGGGAGCGTCGAGCAGTACTTC.

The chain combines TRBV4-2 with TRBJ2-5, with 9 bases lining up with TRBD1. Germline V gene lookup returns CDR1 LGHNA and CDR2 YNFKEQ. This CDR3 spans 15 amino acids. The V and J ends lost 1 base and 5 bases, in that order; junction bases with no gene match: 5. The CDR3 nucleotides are TGTGCCAGCAGCCAAGTAACAGGGGGCGTTGAGACCCAGTACTTC. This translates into CASSQVTGGVETQYF.

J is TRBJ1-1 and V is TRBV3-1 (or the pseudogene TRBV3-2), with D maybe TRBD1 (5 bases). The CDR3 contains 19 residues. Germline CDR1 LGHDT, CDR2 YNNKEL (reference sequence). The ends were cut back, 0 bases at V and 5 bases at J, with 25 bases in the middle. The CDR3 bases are TGTGCCAGCAGCCAAGATCTCAGGGATAGTAGGGGTCCTGGTACTGAAGCTTTCTTT. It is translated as CASSQDLRDSRGPGTEAFF.

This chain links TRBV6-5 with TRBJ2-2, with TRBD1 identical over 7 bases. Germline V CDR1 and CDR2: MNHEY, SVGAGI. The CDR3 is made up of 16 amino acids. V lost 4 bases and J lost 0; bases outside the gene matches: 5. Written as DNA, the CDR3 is TGTGCCAGCAGTTCAAGGACAGGAGCGAACACCGGGGAGCTGTTTTTT. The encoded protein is CASSSRTGANTGELFF.

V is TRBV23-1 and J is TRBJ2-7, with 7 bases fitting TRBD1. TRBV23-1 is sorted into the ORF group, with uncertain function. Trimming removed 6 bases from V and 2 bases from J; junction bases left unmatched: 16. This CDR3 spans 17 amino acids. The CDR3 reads CASSQGGDTGLAYEQYF. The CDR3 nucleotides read TGCGCCAGCAGCCAAGGGGGCGACACAGGTCTAGCCTACGAGCAGTACTTC.

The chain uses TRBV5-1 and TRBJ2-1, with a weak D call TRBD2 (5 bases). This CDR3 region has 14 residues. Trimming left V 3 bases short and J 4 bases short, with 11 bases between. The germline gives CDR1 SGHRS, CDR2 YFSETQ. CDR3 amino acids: CASSSRTGYNEQFF. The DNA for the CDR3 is TGCGCCAGCAGCTCGAGGACGGGATACAATGAGCAGTTCTTC.

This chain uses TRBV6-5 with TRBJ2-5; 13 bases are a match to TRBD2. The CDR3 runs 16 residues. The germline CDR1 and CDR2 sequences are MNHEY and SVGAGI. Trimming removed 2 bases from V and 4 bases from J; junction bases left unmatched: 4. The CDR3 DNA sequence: TGTGCCAGCAGTTACAGGACTAGCGGGAGATCAGAGACCCAGTACTTC. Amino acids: CASSYRTSGRSETQYF.

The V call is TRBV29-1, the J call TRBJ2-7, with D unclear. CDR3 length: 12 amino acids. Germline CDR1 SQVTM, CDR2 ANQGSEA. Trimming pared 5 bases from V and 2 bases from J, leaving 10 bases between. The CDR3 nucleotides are TGCAGCGTTTTCACTCAAGCCTACGAGCAGTACTTC. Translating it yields CSVFTQAYEQYF.

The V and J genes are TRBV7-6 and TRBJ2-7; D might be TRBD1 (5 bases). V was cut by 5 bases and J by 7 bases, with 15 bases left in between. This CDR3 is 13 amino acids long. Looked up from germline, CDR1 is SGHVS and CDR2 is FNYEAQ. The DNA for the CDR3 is TGTGCCAGCAGCATCGATAGGGGTGGAGAGCAGTACTTC. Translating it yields CASSIDRGGEQYF.

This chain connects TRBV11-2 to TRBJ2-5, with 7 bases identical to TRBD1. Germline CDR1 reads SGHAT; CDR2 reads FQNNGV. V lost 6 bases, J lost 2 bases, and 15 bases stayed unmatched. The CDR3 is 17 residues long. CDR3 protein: CASRGTGDPREQETQYF. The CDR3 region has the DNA TGTGCCAGCAGAGGCACAGGGGACCCCCGCGAGCAAGAGACCCAGTACTTC.

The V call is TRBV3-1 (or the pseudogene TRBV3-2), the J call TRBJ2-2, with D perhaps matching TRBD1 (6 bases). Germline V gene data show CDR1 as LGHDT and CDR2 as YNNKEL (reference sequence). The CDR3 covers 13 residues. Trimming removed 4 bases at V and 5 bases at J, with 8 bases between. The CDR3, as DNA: TGTGCCAGCAGCCGCAGGGGAACCGGGGAGCTGTTTTTT. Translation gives CASSRRGTGELFF.

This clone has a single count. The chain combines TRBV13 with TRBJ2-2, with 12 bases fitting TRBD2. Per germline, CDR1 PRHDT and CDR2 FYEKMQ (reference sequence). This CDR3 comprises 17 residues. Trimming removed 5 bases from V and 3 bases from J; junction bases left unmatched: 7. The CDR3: CASSAVTSGSDTGELFF. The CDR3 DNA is TGTGCCAGCAGCGCAGTGACTAGCGGGAGTGACACCGGGGAGCTGTTTTTT.